These 10 T cell receptor beta chains were sequenced from one sample in a study of T cell repertoires in cytomegalovirus infection. MiXCR, applied by TCRdb to the reads, yields one record per CDR3 protein. Counted here are under 850,000 distinct CDR3 sequences, 30% to 40% occurring once; the ten biggest clones make up roughly 18%. Their antigens are not known. The sequenced sample was cultured PBMCs, obtained from culture after CMV antigen stimulation. These receptors were taken from a human donor in good health (CMV status not recorded). Some clones in this sample may be carry-over from other donors' samples.

The chain employs TRBV4-1 and TRBJ1-2, with D tentatively TRBD1 (5 bases). The germline V and J ends were trimmed by 2 bases and 10 bases, with 14 bases remaining between them. Germline-derived CDR1 and CDR2 are MGHRA and YSYEKL. The length of the CDR3 is 13 residues. The CDR3 nucleotides read TGCGCCAGCAGCCAATCTACCGGGACCATCTACACCTTC. Translating it yields CASSQSTGTIYTF.

This chain joins TRBV12-5 and TRBJ1-6; TRBD1 might be the D (6 bases). The CDR3 has 15 amino acids. Germline V gene data show CDR1 as LGHNT and CDR2 as FRNRAP. Trimming removed 6 bases from V and 5 bases from J, with 14 bases in between. The CDR3 is CASGTTGLDNSPLHF. In nucleotides, the CDR3 is TGTGCTAGTGGGACGACAGGTTTGGATAATTCACCCCTCCACTTT.

In this sample, this clonotype turned up many times. The genes are TRBV7-2 and TRBJ1-1; TRBD1 might be the D (5 bases). Trimming cost V 7 bases and J 1 base, with 13 bases left between them. Germline V gene sequence: CDR1 SGHTA, CDR2 FQGNSA. The CDR3 sequence is 14 residues long. CDR3 in DNA: TGTGCCAGCACCGACACCGGGGCGAACACTGAAGCTTTCTTT. This gives the protein CASTDTGANTEAFF. The variable domain in full, with the rest retrieved from reference TRBV7-2 and TRBJ1-1, is GAGVSQSPSNKVTEKGKDVELRCDPISGHTALYWYRQSLGQGLEFLIYFQGNSAPDKSGLPSDRFSAERTGGSVSTLTIQRTQQEDSAVYLCASTDTGANTEAFFGQGTRLTVV.

This clonotype was seen more than once but under ten times. The chain recombines TRBV7-8 with TRBJ1-6, with 9 bases fitting TRBD1. Germline V gives CDR1 SGHVS, CDR2 FQNEAQ. Trimming took 6 bases from V and 7 from J; bases not matched to a gene: 10. The CDR3 runs to 16 residues. The CDR3 DNA sequence: TGTGCCAGCAGTTTCAGACAGGGGGATAGGAATTCACCCCTCCACTTT. Amino acids: CASSFRQGDRNSPLHF.

The chain links TRBV20-1 to TRBJ2-7; D gene ambiguous. Germline V gene sequence: CDR1 DFQATT, CDR2 SNEGSKA (reference sequence). CDR3 size: 11 residues. V was pared by 6 bases and J by 3 bases, with 9 bases between. The CDR3 reads CSAQTGYEQYF. The DNA for the CDR3 is TGCAGTGCCCAGACGGGCTACGAGCAGTACTTC.

J is TRBJ2-3 and V is TRBV11-2; D remains ambiguous. The germline V and J ends were trimmed by 3 bases and 4 bases, with 14 bases remaining between them. Germline V lookup: CDR1 SGHAT, CDR2 FQNNGV. The CDR3 runs to 15 residues. CDR3 sequence reads: CASSFVGPPADTQYF. Written as DNA, the CDR3 is TGTGCCAGCAGCTTCGTCGGCCCGCCGGCAGATACGCAGTATTTT.

The J gene is TRBJ2-3, the V gene TRBV7-2; either TRBD1 or TRBD2 may supply D (6 bases each). CDR3 length: 16 residues. The V end was cut by 4 bases, the J end by 2 bases, with 16 bases between. Per germline, CDR1 SGHTA and CDR2 FQGNSA. The CDR3 DNA reads TGTGCCAGCAGCTCGTTAGTGGGGGGCTACACAGATACGCAGTATTTT. Its protein is CASSSLVGGYTDTQYF.

Written as DNA, the CDR3 is TGTGCCATCAGTGATCCCCCAGGGGCTGGGGCCAACGTCCTGACTTTC. It specifies CAISDPPGAGANVLTF. V and J are TRBV10-3 and TRBJ2-6; D is possibly TRBD1 (6 bases). The CDR3 has 16 residues. V lost 3 bases, J lost 2 bases, and 11 bases lay in between. The germline V gene encodes CDR1 ENHRY and CDR2 SYGVKD.

This clonotype was detected many times. The genes are TRBV12-3 or TRBV12-4 and TRBJ1-1; possible D gene TRBD1, 5 bases. This CDR3 has 13 amino acids. The V end was cut by 3 bases, the J end by 3 bases, with 8 bases between. The CDR3 DNA is TGTGCCAGCAGTTTCGGGGCCTACACTGAAGCTTTCTTT. Its protein is CASSFGAYTEAFF.

This chain links TRBV7-9 with TRBJ1-5; D unclear. Trimming took off 5 bases at V and 2 bases at J, with 13 bases between the two ends. This CDR3 has 15 amino acids. CDR1 and CDR2 from the germline V gene are SEHNR and FQNEAQ (reference sequence). CDR3 coding DNA: TGTGCCAGCAGCGGCGCGTGGGATGGCAATCAGCCCCAGCATTTT. Amino acids: CASSGAWDGNQPQHF.